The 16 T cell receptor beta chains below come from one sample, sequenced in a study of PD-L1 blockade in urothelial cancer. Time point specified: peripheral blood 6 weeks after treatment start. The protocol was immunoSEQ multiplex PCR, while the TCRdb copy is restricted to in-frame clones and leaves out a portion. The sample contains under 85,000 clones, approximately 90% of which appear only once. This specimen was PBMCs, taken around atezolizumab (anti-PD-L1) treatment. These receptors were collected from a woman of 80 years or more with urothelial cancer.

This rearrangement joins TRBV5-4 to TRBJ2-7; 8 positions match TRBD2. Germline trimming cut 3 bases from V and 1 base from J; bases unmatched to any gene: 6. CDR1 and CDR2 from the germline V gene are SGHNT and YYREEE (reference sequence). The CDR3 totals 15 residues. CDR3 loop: CASSYPGGVSYEQYF. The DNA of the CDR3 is TGTGCCAGCAGCTACCCGGGAGGGGTGTCCTACGAGCAGTACTTC.

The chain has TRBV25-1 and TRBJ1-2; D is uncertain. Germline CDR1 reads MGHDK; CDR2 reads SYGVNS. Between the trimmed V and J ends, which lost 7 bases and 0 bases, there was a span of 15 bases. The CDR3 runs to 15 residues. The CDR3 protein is CASTQAAGPNYGYTF. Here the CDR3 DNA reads TGTGCCAGCACGCAGGCAGCCGGCCCTAACTATGGCTACACCTTC.

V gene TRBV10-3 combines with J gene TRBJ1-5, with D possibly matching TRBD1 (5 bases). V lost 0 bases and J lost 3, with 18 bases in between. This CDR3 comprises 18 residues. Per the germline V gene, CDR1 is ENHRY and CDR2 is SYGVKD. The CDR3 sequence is CAISESSPTAGNNQPQHF. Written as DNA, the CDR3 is TGTGCCATCAGTGAGTCGAGTCCGACAGCAGGGAACAATCAGCCCCAGCATTTT.

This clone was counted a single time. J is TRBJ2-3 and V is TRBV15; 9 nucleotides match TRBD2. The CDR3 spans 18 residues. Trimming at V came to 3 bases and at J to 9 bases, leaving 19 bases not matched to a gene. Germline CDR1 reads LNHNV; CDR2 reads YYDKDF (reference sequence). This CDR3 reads CATSSPVGPGGRARTQYF. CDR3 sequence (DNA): TGTGCCACCAGCAGCCCCGTGGGCCCGGGCGGGAGGGCCAGGACGCAGTATTTT.

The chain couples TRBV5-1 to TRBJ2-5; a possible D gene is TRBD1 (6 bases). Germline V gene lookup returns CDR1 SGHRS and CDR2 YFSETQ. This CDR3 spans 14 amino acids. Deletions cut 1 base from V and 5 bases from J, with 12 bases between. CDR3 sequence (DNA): TGCGCCAGCAGCTTGACAGGGTTCGACGAGACCCAGTACTTC. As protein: CASSLTGFDETQYF.

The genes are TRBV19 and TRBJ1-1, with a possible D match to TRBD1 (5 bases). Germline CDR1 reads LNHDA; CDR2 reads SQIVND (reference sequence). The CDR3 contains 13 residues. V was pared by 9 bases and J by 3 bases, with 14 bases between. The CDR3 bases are TGTGCCAGCCAACCCCCAGGGTACACTGAAGCTTTCTTT. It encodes CASQPPGYTEAFF.

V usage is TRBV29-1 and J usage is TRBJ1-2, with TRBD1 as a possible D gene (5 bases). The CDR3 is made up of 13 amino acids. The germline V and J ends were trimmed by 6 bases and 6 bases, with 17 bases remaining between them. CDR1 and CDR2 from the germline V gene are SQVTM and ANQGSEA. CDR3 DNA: TGCAGCGTAGACTTGGCAGGGAAAGATGGCTACACCTTC. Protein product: CSVDLAGKDGYTF.

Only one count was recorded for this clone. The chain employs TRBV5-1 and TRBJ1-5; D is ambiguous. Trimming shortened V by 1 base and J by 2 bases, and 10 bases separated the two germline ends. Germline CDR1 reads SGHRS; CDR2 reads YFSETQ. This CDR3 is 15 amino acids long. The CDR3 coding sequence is TGCGCCAGCAGCTTGACGGGTATGGGCAATCAGCCCCAGCATTTT. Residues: CASSLTGMGNQPQHF. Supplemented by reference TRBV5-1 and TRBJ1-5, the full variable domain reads KAGVTQTPRYLIKTRGQQVTLSCSPISGHRSVSWYQQTPGQGLQFLFEYFSETQRNKGNFPGRFSGRQFSNSRSEMNVSTLELGDSALYLCASSLTGMGNQPQHFGDGTRLSIL.

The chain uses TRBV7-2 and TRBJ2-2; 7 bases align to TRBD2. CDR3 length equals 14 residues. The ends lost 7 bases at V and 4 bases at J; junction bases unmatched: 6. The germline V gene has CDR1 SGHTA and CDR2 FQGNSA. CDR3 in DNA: TGTGCCAGCACCCCGGGGGGAAGCACCGGGGAGCTGTTTTTT. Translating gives CASTPGGSTGELFF.

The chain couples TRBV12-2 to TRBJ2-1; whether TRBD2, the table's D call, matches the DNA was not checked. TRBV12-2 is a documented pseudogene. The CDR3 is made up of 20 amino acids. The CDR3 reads CASRLLGLSDGGIPLSEQFF. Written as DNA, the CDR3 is TGTGCAAGTCGCTTGCTTGGGTTAAGCGATGGCGGGATACCCCTTAGCGAGCAGTTCTTC.

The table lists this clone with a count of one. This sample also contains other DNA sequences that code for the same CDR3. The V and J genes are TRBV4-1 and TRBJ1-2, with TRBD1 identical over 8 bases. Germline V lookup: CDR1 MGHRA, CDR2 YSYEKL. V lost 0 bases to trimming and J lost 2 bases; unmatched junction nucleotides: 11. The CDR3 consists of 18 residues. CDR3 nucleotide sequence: TGCGCCAGCAGCCAAGATCCCCCAGGGGGCTCAGGGAACTATGGCTACACCTTC. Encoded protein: CASSQDPPGGSGNYGYTF.

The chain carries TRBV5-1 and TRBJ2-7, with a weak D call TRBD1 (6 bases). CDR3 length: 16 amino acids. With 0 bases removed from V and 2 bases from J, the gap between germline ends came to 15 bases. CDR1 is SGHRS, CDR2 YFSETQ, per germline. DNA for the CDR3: TGCGCCAGCAGCTTGGTGGTGGGGACACGAACCTACGAGCAGTACTTC. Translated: CASSLVVGTRTYEQYF.

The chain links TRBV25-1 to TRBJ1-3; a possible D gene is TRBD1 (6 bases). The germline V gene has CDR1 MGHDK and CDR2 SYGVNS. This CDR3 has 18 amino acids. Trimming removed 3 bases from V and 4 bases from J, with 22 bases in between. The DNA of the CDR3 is TGTGCCAGCAGTGAGGTCTCAAAGAGGGGGTCGGAGGGAAACACCATATATTTT. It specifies CASSEVSKRGSEGNTIYF.

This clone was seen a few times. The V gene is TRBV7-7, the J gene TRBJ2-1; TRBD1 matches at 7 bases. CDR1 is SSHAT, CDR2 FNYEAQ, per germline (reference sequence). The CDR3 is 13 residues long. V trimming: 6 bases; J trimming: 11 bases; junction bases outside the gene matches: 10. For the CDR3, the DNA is TGTGCCAGCAGTCCCTCTCCGGGACAGCAGCAGTTCTTC. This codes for CASSPSPGQQQFF.

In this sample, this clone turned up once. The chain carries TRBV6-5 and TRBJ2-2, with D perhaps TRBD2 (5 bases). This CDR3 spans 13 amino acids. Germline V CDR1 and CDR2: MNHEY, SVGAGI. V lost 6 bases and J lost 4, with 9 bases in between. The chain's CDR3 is CASRLSATGELFF. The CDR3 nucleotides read TGTGCCAGCAGACTTAGCGCCACCGGGGAGCTGTTTTTT.

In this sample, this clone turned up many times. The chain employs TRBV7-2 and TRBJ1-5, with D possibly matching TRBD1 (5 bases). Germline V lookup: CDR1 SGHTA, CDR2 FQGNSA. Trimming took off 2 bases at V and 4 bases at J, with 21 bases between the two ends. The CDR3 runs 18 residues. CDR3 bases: TGTGCCAGCAGCTTATTTCCCGGGGCCGCCGGAGGGAATCAGCCCCAGCATTTT. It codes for CASSLFPGAAGGNQPQHF.